This T cell receptor beta chain stems from a study of spatial heterogeneity in lung cancer. Study-wide points: At resection, ubiquitous expanded tumor TCRs appeared in blood more than at follow-up.

Time point defined: sample taken at primary tumor resection. The input material, whole RNA from tumor, nontumor lung or frozen PBMC, was sequenced unsorted. This clonotype was counted at least ten times. Antigen specificity is unknown. This CDR3 has 10 amino acids. Germline V lookup: CDR1 SGHVS, CDR2 FNYEAQ. Losses at the gene ends were 8 bases for V and 10 bases for J; bases not matched to a gene: 4. TCRdb re-called the 5' RACE reads with MiXCR, one entry per CDR3 protein. The table records about 13,000 distinct CDR3 sequences, around 4% of them present only once. This receptor was taken from a male donor with early-stage non-small cell lung cancer. V usage is TRBV7-6 and J usage is TRBJ2-5, with TRBD2 matching over 7 bases. The sequencing used PBMCs, collected at surgery. The CDR3 spells CASGGGSQYF. CDR3 DNA sequence: TGTGCCAGCGGGGGGGGGAGCCAGTACTTC. The full variable domain, its missing parts supplied by reference TRBV7-6 and TRBJ2-5, is GAGVSQSPRYKVTKRGQDVALRCDPISGHVSLYWYRQALGQGPEFLTYFNYEAQQDKSGLPNDRFSAERPEGSISTLTIQRTEQRDSAMYRCASGGGSQYFGPGTRLLVL.